Presented here are 20 T cell receptor beta chains from one specimen sequenced in a study of graft-versus-host responses after intestinal transplantation. Some clones are missing from TCRdb's copy, which holds only in-frame ones; the method was immunoSEQ multiplex PCR. The sample holds fewer than 45,000 clones; about 90% are singletons and the top ten take 2.3%. Source: PBMCs, taken 314 days after intestinal transplant. The receptors originated from a human patient who received an intestinal transplant, so some T cells may come from the graft donor.

The rearrangement joins TRBV4-1 to TRBJ2-1; D is possibly TRBD1 (5 bases). The CDR3 is made up of 15 amino acids. The germline V gene has CDR1 MGHRA and CDR2 YSYEKL. Trimming stripped 5 bases from V and 0 bases from J, with 11 bases between. CDR3 region: CASSSDTLSYNEQFF. The DNA for the CDR3 is TGCGCCAGCAGCTCGGACACTCTCTCCTACAATGAGCAGTTCTTC.

The genes are TRBV2 and TRBJ1-1, with 9 bases fitting TRBD1. V gave up 8 bases and J gave up 1 base; unmatched junction bases: 11. The germline V gene encodes CDR1 SNHLY and CDR2 FYNNEI. The CDR3 sequence is 16 residues long. CDR3 sequence reads: CASLRDRALRNTEAFF. The CDR3 DNA sequence: TGTGCCAGCCTCCGGGACAGGGCCTTGCGGAACACTGAAGCTTTCTTT.

This chain connects TRBV9 to TRBJ2-5, with 11 bases identical to TRBD2. The J call may be mistaken, given a closer DNA end match to TRBJ2-7. In germline, CDR1 is SGDLS, CDR2 YYNGEE. The CDR3 is 16 residues long. The CDR3 DNA is TGTGCCAGCAGCGTAGACCTGACTAGCGGGGTCAACGAGCAGTACTTC. This translates into CASSVDLTSGVNEQYF.

This sequence joins TRBV29-1 and TRBJ2-7; 9 positions match TRBD1. Unmatched junction bases numbered 8, after V lost 7 bases and J lost 4 bases. The germline V gene has CDR1 SQVTM and CDR2 ANQGSEA. The CDR3 consists of 13 residues. The CDR3 here is CSAETGGRYEQYF. The CDR3 nucleotides read TGCAGCGCTGAGACAGGGGGTAGGTACGAGCAGTACTTC.

V and J are TRBV4-1 and TRBJ2-7; unclear D gene. The CDR3 consists of 14 residues. Germline V gives CDR1 MGHRA, CDR2 YSYEKL. Trimming stripped 1 base from V and 0 bases from J, with 7 bases between. CDR3 in DNA: TGCGCCAGCAGCCAAGGACTGAGCTCCTACGAGCAGTACTTC. This codes for CASSQGLSSYEQYF.

The chain is built from TRBV25-1 and TRBJ2-7; no clear D. This CDR3 contains 12 residues. The germline gives CDR1 MGHDK, CDR2 SYGVNS. V gave up 8 bases and J gave up 6 bases, with 14 bases separating them. The CDR3 region is CASELVAREQYF. The CDR3 DNA is TGTGCCAGCGAATTAGTTGCACGCGAGCAGTACTTC.

This chain links TRBV6-1 with TRBJ2-5, with a tentative D call TRBD2 (6 bases). Trimming stripped 1 base from V and 3 bases from J, with 15 bases between. The CDR3 spans 16 residues. Germline CDR1 is MNHNS and CDR2 is SASEGT. The CDR3 region has the DNA TGTGCCAGCAGTGAAGAAAGCGGGCCCCTGGAAGAGACCCAGTACTTC. It specifies CASSEESGPLEETQYF.

V is TRBV10-3 and J is TRBJ2-1; no reliable D call. Between the trimmed V and J ends, which lost 0 bases and 10 bases, there was a span of 7 bases. Germline assignment: CDR1 ENHRY and CDR2 SYGVKD. The CDR3 consists of 12 residues. CDR3 coding DNA: TGTGCCATCAGTGAGTCGTCCTGGGAGCAGTTCTTC. This sequence encodes CAISESSWEQFF.

V and J are TRBV10-1 and TRBJ2-2, with TRBD1 matching 8 bases. This CDR3 comprises 14 residues. V gave up 4 bases and J gave up 6 bases; unmatched junction bases: 4. Looked up from germline, CDR1 is WNHNN and CDR2 is SYGVQD (reference sequence). CDR3: CASSGQGAAGELFF. In nucleotides, the CDR3 is TGCGCCAGCAGTGGTCAGGGGGCGGCCGGGGAGCTGTTTTTT.

This sequence joins TRBV12-5 and TRBJ2-1, with 11 bases lining up with TRBD2. The CDR3 totals 15 residues. Germline CDR1 LGHNT, CDR2 FRNRAP. V shed 5 bases, J shed 4 bases, and the junction held 4 bases outside the gene matches. The CDR3 sequence: CASGRTSGGYNEQFF. Written as DNA, the CDR3 is TGTGCTAGTGGTCGAACTAGCGGGGGTTACAATGAGCAGTTCTTC.

The J gene is TRBJ2-3, the V gene TRBV5-1; weak D call: TRBD1 (5 bases). This CDR3 contains 15 residues. The germline V gene has CDR1 SGHRS and CDR2 YFSETQ. The ends were cut back, 4 bases at V and 0 bases at J, with 12 bases in the middle. The CDR3 sequence is CASSLQGHSTDTQYF. In DNA form, the CDR3 reads TGCGCCAGCAGCCTGCAGGGCCATAGCACAGATACGCAGTATTTT.

The rearrangement uses TRBV27 and TRBJ2-1; D not certain. The CDR3 is 13 residues long. Trimming took off 0 bases at V and 9 bases at J, with 9 bases between the two ends. From germline, CDR1 is MNHEY and CDR2 SMNVEV (reference sequence). The CDR3 sequence is CASSLSWAREQFF. In DNA, the CDR3 is TGTGCCAGCAGTTTATCCTGGGCGCGTGAGCAGTTCTTC.

In this sample, this clone turned up once. V gene TRBV5-6 combines with J gene TRBJ2-2; 9 bases are a match to TRBD1. The CDR3 runs 16 residues. Trimming took 3 bases from V and 1 from J; bases not matched to a gene: 4. Germline assignment: CDR1 SGHDT and CDR2 YYEEEE. The CDR3 region is CASSSKGQGNTGELFF. Here the CDR3 DNA reads TGTGCCAGCAGCTCGAAGGGACAGGGGAACACCGGGGAGCTGTTTTTT.

This clone was recorded once. The chain couples TRBV4-1 to TRBJ2-7; D remains ambiguous. The CDR3 runs 16 residues. Per germline, CDR1 MGHRA and CDR2 YSYEKL. Trimming shortened V by 0 bases and J by 0 bases, and 12 bases separated the two germline ends. The CDR3 DNA reads as TGCGCCAGCAGCCAAGATTCGCAGTGGGGCTCCTACGAGCAGTACTTC. Its protein product is CASSQDSQWGSYEQYF.

The rearrangement links TRBV5-1 to TRBJ1-2; 10 bases are a match to TRBD1. Per the germline V gene, CDR1 is SGHRS and CDR2 is YFSETQ. The CDR3 is 14 residues long. The ends lost 2 bases at V and 7 bases at J; junction bases unmatched: 5. CDR3: CASSFRDRGFGYTF. CDR3 in DNA: TGCGCCAGCAGCTTCCGGGACAGGGGATTTGGCTACACCTTC.

The CDR3: CASSLELAGREQYF. The CDR3 DNA reads as TGTGCCAGCAGCTTAGAACTAGCGGGGCGCGAGCAGTACTTC. V usage is TRBV13 and J usage is TRBJ2-7, with 10 bases matching TRBD2. The ends lost 1 base at V and 6 bases at J; junction bases unmatched: 3. Germline V gene sequence: CDR1 PRHDT, CDR2 FYEKMQ (reference sequence). The CDR3 is 14 amino acids.

The gene calls are TRBV7-9 and TRBJ2-3; 12 bases line up with TRBD2. J gave up 4 bases and V 5 bases, and 13 bases lay outside the gene matches. CDR3 length: 18 amino acids. Looked up from germline, CDR1 is SEHNR and CDR2 is FQNEAQ (reference sequence). The DNA for the CDR3 is TGTGCCAGCAGCCCTTACCCCCGACTAGCGGGAGACGCAGATACGCAGTATTTT. It translates to CASSPYPRLAGDADTQYF.

The chain employs TRBV6-5 and TRBJ1-2; no reliable D call. Germline V lookup: CDR1 MNHEY, CDR2 SVGAGI. The length of the CDR3 is 14 residues. Trimming took off 2 bases at V and 5 bases at J, with 12 bases between the two ends. CDR3 amino acids: CASSYMGFEYGYTF. In DNA, the CDR3 is TGTGCCAGCAGTTACATGGGGTTTGAATATGGCTACACCTTC.

This rearrangement joins TRBV30 to TRBJ2-5; either TRBD1 or TRBD2 may supply D (5 bases each). The CDR3 contains 13 residues. V was cut by 3 bases and J by 7 bases, with 15 bases left in between. Germline-derived CDR1 and CDR2 are GTSNPN and SVGIG (reference sequence). The CDR3 loop reads CAWRVVGGGTQYF. In nucleotides, the CDR3 is TGTGCCTGGAGAGTCGTGGGTGGGGGGACCCAGTACTTC.

The rearrangement uses TRBV7-9 and TRBJ2-1; 9 bases map to TRBD2. V gave up 3 bases and J gave up 9 bases; unmatched junction bases: 12. This CDR3 is 16 amino acids long. The germline gives CDR1 SEHNR, CDR2 FQNEAQ (reference sequence). Here the CDR3 DNA reads TGTGCCAGCAGCTTGGGACCCGGGACTAGCCTTTTTGAGCAGTTCTTC. Residues: CASSLGPGTSLFEQFF.